This TCR beta chain derives from a study of control samples from healthy donors and cancer patients. CDR1 SGHRS and CDR2 YFSETQ come from the germline V gene. Losses at the gene ends were 0 bases for V and 3 bases for J; bases not matched to a gene: 4. There are 16 residues in the CDR3. This table comes from immunoSEQ multiplex PCR, and its TCRdb copy is limited to in-frame clones, with some not included. Seen here are about 85,000 clones, roughly nine tenths observed once, and the top ten hold roughly 7.2%. The clonotype originates from a woman aged 55-70 years in good health. The V call is TRBV5-1, the J call TRBJ2-3; 10 nucleotides agree with TRBD2. The specimen sequenced was blood. CDR3 in DNA: TGCGCCAGCAGCTTGGATGCTAGCGGGAGAACAGATACGCAGTATTTT. Translation gives CASSLDASGRTDTQYF.